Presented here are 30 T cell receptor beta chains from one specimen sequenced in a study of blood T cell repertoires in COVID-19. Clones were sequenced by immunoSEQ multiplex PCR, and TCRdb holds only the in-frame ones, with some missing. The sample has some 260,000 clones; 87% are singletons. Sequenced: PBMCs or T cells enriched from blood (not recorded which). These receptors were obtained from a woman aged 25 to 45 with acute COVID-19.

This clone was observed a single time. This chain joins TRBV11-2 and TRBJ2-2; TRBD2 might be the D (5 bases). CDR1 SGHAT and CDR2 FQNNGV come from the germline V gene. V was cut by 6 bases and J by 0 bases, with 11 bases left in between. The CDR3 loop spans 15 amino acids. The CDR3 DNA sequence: TGTGCCAGCAGGAGGGTCGGGCCGAACACCGGGGAGCTGTTTTTT. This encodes CASRRVGPNTGELFF.

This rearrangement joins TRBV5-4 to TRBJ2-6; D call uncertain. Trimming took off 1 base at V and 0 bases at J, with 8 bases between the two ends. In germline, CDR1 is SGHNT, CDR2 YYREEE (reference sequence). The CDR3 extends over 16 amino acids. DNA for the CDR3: TGTGCCAGCAGCTTGTTCGCGTTCTCTGGGGCCAACGTCCTGACTTTC. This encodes CASSLFAFSGANVLTF.

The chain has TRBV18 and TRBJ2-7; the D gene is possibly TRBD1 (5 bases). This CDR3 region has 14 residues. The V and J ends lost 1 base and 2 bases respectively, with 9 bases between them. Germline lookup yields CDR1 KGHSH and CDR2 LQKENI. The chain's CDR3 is CASSPRQGTYEQYF. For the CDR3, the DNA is TGTGCCAGCTCACCACGGCAGGGAACCTACGAGCAGTACTTC.

CDR3 sequence: CASSLYYTGELFF. The CDR3 DNA follows: TGTGCCAGCAGCTTGTATTACACCGGGGAGCTGTTTTTT. V usage is TRBV5-4 and J usage is TRBJ2-2; no definite D call. The V gene's germline CDR1 is SGHNT and CDR2 YYREEE (reference sequence). This CDR3 contains 13 residues. V lost 1 base to trimming and J lost 3 bases, with 4 bases between them.

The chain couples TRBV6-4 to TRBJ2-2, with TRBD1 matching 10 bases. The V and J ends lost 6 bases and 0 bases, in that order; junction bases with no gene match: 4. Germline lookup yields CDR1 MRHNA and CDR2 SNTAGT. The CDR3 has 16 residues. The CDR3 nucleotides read TGTGCCAGCAGCCGAGGGACAGGGGCGAACACCGGGGAGCTGTTTTTT. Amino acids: CASSRGTGANTGELFF.

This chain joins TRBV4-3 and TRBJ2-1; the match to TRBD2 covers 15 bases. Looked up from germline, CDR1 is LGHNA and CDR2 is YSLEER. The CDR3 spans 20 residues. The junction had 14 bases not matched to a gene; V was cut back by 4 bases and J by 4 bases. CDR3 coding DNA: TGCGCCAGCAGCCCCAGGACTAGCGGGAGGGCCTCCGTTGTTTACAATGAGCAGTTCTTC. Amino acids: CASSPRTSGRASVVYNEQFF.

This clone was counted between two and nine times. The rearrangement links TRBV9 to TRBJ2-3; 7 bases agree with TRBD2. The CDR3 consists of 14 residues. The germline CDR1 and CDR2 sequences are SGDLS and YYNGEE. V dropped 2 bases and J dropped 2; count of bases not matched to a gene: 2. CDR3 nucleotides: TGTGCCAGCAGCGTGAGCGGGACCACAGATACGCAGTATTTT. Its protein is CASSVSGTTDTQYF.

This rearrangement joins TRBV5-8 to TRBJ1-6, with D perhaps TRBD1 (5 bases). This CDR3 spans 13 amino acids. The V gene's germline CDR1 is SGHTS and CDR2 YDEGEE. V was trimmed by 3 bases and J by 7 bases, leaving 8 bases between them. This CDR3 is CASSSGQNSPLHF. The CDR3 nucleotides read TGTGCCAGCAGCTCTGGACAAAATTCACCCCTCCACTTT.

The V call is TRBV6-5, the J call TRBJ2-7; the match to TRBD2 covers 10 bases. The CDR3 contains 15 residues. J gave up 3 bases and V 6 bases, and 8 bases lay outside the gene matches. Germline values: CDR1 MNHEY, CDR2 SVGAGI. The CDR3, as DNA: TGTGCCAGCAGCGATCTTAGCGGGGGGATCTACGAGCAGTACTTC. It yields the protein CASSDLSGGIYEQYF.

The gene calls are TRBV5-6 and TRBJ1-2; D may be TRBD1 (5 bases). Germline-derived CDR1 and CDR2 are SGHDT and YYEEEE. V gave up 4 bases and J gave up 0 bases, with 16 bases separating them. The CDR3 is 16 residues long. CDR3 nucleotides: TGTGCCAGCAGCATAAGACACAGGTTAGCTAACTATGGCTACACCTTC. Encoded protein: CASSIRHRLANYGYTF.

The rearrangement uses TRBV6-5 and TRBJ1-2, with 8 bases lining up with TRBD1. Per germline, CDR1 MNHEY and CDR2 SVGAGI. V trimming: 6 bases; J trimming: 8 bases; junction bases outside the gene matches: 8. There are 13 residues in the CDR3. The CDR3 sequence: CASSGQGRIGYTF. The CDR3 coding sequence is TGTGCCAGCAGCGGACAGGGACGGATCGGCTACACCTTC.

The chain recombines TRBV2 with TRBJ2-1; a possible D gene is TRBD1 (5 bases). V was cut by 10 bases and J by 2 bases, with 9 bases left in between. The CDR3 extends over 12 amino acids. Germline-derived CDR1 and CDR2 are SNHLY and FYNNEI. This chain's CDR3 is CATQTAYNEQFF. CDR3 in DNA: TGTGCCACACAGACAGCCTACAATGAGCAGTTCTTC. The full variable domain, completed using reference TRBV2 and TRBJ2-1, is EPEVTQTPSHQVTQMGQEVILRCVPISNHLYFYWYRQILGQKVEFLVSFYNNEISEKSEIFDDQFSVERPDGSNFTLKIRSTKLEDSAMYFCATQTAYNEQFFGPGTRLTVL.

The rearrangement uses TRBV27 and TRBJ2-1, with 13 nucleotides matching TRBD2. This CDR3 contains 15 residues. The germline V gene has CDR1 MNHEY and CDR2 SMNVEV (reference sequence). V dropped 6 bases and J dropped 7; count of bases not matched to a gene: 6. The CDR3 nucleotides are TGTGCCAGCAGCGGACTAGCGGGGGAAGGGAATGAGCAGTTCTTC. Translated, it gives CASSGLAGEGNEQFF.

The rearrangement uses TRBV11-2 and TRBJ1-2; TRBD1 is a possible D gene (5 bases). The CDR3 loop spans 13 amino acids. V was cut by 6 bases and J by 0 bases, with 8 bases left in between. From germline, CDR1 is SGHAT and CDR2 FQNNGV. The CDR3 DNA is TGTGCCAGCAGTCCAGGGTCTAACTATGGCTACACCTTC. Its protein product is CASSPGSNYGYTF.

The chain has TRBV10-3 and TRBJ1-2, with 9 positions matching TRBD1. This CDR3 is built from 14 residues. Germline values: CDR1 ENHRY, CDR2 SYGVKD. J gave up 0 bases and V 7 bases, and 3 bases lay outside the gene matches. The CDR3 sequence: CAITGTGTNYGYTF. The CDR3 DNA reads TGTGCCATCACCGGGACAGGGACTAACTATGGCTACACCTTC.

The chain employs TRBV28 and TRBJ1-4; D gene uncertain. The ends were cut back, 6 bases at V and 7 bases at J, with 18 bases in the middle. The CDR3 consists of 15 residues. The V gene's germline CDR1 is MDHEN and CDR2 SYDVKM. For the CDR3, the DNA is TGTGCCAGCAGAGCTCGACGAAGGAGTGGTGAAAAACTGTTTTTT. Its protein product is CASRARRRSGEKLFF.

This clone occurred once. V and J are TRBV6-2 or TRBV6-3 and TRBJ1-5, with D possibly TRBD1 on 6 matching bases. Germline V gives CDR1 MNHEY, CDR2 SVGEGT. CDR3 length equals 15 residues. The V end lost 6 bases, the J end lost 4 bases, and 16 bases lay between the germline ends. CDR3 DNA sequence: TGTGCCAGCAGCGAAACAGGGACCGCAAATCAGCCCCAGCATTTT. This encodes CASSETGTANQPQHF.

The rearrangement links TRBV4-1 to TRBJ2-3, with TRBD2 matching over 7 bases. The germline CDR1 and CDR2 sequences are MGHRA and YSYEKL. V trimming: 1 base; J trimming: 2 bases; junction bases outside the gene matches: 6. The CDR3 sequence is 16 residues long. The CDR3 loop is CASSQGPAGFTDTQYF. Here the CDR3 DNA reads TGCGCCAGCAGCCAAGGTCCAGCGGGGTTCACAGATACGCAGTATTTT.

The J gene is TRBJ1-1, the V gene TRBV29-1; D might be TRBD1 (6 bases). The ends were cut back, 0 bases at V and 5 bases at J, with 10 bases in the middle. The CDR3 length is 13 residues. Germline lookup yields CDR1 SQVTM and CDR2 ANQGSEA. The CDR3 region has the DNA TGCAGCGTTGAAGACAGGGGATCGACTGAAGCTTTCTTT. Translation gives CSVEDRGSTEAFF.

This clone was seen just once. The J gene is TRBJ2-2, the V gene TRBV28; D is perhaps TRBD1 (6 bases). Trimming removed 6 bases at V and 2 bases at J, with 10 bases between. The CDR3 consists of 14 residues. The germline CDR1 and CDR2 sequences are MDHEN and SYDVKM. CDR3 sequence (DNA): TGTGCCAGCAGGAGAGGGGGAAACACCGGGGAGCTGTTTTTT. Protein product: CASRRGGNTGELFF. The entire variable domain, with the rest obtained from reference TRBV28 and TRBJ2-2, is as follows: DVKVTQSSRYLVKRTGEKVFLECVQDMDHENMFWYRQDPGLGLRLIYFSYDVKMKEKGDIPEGYSVSREKKERFSLILESASTNQTSMYLCASRRGGNTGELFFGEGSRLTVL.

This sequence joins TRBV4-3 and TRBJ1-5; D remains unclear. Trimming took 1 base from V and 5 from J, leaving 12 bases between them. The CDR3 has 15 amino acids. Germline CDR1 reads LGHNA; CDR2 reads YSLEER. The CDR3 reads CASSQVAAAHQPQHF. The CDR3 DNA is TGCGCCAGCAGCCAAGTAGCGGCAGCTCATCAGCCCCAGCATTTT.

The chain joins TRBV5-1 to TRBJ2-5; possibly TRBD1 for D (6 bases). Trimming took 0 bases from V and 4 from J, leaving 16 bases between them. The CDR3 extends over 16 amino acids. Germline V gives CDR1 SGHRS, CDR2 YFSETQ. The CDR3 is CASSLGGQGLRETQYF. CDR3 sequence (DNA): TGCGCCAGCAGCTTGGGGGGTCAGGGGTTGCGAGAGACCCAGTACTTC.

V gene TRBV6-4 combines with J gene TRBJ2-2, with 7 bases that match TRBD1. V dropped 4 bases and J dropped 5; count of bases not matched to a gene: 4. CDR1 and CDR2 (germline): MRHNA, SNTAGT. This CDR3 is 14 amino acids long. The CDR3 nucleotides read TGTGCCAGCAGTGTAGGGACAGAGACCGGGGAGCTGTTTTTT. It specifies CASSVGTETGELFF.

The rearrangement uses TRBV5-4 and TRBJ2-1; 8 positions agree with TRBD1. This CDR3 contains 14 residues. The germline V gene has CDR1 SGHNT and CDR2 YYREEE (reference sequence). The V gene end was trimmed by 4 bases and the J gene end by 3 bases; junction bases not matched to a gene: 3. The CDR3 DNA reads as TGTGCCAGCAGCCTACAGGGGGACTACAATGAGCAGTTCTTC. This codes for CASSLQGDYNEQFF.

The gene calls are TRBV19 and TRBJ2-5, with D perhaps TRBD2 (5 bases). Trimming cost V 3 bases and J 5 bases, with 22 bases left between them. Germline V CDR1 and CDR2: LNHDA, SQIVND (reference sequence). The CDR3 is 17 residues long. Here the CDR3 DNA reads TGTGCCAGTAGTATTCGGTCGCCTAGCTACCTGACGGAGACCCAGTACTTC. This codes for CASSIRSPSYLTETQYF.

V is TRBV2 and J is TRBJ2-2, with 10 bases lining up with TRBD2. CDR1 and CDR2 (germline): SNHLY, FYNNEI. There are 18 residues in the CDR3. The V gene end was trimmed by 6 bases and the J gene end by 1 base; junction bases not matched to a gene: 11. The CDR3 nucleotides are TGTGCCAGCAGCCGACATCCCGGGACTAGCGTGAACACCGGGGAGCTGTTTTTT. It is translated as CASSRHPGTSVNTGELFF.

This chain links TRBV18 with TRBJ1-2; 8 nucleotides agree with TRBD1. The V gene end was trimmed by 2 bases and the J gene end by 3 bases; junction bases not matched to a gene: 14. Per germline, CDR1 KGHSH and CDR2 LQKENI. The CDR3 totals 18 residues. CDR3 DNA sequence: TGTGCCAGCTCACCAAGGCTGACAGGGGATAATGAGGACTATGGCTACACCTTC. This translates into CASSPRLTGDNEDYGYTF.

The CDR3 coding sequence is TGTGCCAGCAGCTTGGGACTGCTGGATGAGCAGTTCTTC. This translates into CASSLGLLDEQFF. This sequence joins TRBV7-3 and TRBJ2-1, with D possibly matching TRBD2 (6 bases). The CDR3 has 13 residues. The V gene's germline CDR1 is SGHTA and CDR2 FQGTGA. Trimming stripped 3 bases from V and 8 bases from J, with 11 bases between.

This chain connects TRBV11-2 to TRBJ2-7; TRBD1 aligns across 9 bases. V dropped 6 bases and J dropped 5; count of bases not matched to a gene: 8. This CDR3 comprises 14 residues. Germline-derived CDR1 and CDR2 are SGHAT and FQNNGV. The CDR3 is CASRPGTGLNEQYF. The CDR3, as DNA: TGTGCCAGCAGACCTGGGACAGGGTTGAACGAGCAGTACTTC.

In DNA form, the CDR3 reads TGTGCCTGGGCCGGGACAGGGGGAACCGGGGAGCTGTTTTTT. It encodes CAWAGTGGTGELFF. V is TRBV30 and J is TRBJ2-2, with TRBD1 identical over 11 bases. V shed 5 bases and J 5 bases; nucleotides not matched to a gene: 4. This CDR3 contains 14 residues. CDR1 is GTSNPN, CDR2 SVGIG, per germline (reference sequence).